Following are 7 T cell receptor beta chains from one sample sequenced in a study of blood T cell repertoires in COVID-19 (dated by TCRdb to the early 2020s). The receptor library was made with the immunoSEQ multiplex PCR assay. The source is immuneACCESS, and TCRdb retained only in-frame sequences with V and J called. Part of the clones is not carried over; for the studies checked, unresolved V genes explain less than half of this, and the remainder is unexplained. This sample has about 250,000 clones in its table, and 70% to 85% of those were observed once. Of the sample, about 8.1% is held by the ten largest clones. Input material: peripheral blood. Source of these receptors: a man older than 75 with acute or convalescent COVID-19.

The CDR3 DNA follows: TGTGCCACCAAGCGGGGGGATGACACCGGGGAGCTGTTTTTT. This translates into CATKRGDDTGELFF. The chain is built from TRBV19 and TRBJ2-2, with 9 bases fitting TRBD2. With V trimmed by 10 bases and J by 3 bases, 6 bases remained unmatched. The germline CDR1 and CDR2 sequences are LNHDA and SQIVND (reference sequence). The CDR3 runs to 14 residues.

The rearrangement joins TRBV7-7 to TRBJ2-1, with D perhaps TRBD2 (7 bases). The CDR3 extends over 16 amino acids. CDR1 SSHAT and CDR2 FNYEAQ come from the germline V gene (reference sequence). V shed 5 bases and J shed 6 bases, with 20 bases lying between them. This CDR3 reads CASSLGAGAQGNEQFF. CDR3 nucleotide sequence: TGTGCCAGCAGCCTGGGGGCGGGAGCCCAGGGCAATGAGCAGTTCTTC.

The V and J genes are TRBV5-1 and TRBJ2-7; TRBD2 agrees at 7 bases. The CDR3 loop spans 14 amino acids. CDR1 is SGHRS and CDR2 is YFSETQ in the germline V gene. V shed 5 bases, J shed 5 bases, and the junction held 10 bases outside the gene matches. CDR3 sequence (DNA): TGCGCCAGCAGATTTACTAGCGAATCCCACGAGCAGTACTTC. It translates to CASRFTSESHEQYF.

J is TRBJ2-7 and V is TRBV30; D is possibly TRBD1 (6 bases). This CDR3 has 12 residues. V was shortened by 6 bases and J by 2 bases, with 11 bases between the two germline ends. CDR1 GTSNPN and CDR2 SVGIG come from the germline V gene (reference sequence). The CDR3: CACRGRTYEQYF. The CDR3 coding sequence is TGTGCCTGCAGGGGCCGGACCTACGAGCAGTACTTC.

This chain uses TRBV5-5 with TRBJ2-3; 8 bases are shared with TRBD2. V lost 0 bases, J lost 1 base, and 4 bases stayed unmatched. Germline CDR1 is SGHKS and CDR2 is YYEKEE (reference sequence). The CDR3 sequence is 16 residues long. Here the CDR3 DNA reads TGTGCCAGCAGCTTGGATGCACTAGCGGGCACAGATACGCAGTATTTT. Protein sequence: CASSLDALAGTDTQYF.

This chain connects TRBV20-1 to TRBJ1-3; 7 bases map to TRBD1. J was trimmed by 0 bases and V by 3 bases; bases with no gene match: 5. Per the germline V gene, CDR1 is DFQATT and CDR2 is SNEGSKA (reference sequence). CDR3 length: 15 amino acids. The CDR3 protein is CSASGDSSSGNTIYF. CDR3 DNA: TGCAGTGCTAGTGGGGACAGTAGCTCTGGAAACACCATATATTTT.

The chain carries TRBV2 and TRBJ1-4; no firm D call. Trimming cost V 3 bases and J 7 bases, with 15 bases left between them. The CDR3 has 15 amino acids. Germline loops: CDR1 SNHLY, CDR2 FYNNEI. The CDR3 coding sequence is TGTGCCAGCAGTGACCGAGGACTGGAGGGTGAAAAACTGTTTTTT. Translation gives CASSDRGLEGEKLFF.